What follows describes a single T cell receptor (beta chain). This entry comes from a study of CD8+ T cells in alopecia areata. Following extraction, RNA underwent reverse transcription to cDNA, which served as the sequencing template. Sequencing was performed with immunoSEQ multiplex PCR; in TCRdb, only in-frame clones are kept and a portion is missing. The profile shows about 200,000 clones, approximately 60% of them singletons. This clonotype originated in a human donor in good health. The sequenced sample consisted of CD8+ T cells sorted from blood.

The CDR3 region has the DNA TGTGCCAGCAGTGAGCGGGGGGGAGCCAAAAACATTCAGTACTTC. It yields the protein CASSERGGAKNIQYF. V and J are TRBV6-1 and TRBJ2-4, with 9 bases identical to TRBD2. CDR1 and CDR2 (germline): MNHNS, SASEGT. The CDR3 has 15 amino acids. V trimming: 3 bases; J trimming: 0 bases; junction bases outside the gene matches: 0.